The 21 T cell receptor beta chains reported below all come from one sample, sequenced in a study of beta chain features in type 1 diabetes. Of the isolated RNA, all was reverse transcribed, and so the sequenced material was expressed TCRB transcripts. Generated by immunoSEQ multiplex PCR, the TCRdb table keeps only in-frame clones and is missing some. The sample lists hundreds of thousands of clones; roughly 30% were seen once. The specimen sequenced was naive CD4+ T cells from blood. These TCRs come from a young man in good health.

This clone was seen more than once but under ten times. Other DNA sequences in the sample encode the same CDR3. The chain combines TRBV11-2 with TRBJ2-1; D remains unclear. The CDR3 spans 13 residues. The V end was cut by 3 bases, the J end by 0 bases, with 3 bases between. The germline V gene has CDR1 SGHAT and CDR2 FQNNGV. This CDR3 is CASSLSSYNEQFF. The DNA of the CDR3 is TGTGCCAGCAGCTTGAGCTCCTACAATGAGCAGTTCTTC.

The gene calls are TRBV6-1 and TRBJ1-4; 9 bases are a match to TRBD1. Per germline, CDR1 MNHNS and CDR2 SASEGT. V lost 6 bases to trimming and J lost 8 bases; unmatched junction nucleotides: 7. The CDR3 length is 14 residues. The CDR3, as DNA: TGTGCCAGCAGCCCGGGACAGGGACGCGAAAAACTGTTTTTT. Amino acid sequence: CASSPGQGREKLFF.

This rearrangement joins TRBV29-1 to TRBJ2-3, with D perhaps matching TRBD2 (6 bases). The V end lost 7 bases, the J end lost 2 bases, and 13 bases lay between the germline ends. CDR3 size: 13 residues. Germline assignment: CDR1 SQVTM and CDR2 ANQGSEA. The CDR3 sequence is CSAGTYITDTQYF. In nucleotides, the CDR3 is TGCAGCGCCGGGACTTATATCACAGATACGCAGTATTTT.

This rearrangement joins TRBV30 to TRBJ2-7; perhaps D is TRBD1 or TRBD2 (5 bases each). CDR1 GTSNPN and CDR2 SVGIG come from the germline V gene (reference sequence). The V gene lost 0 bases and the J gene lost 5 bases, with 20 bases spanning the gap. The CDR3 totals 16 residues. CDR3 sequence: CAWSVQLGPRGNEQYF. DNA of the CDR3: TGTGCCTGGAGTGTACAGTTGGGGCCCCGGGGAAACGAGCAGTACTTC.

The CDR3, as DNA: TGTGCCAGCAGCACGAGCGACAGGAGGCAGAACACCGGGGAGCTGTTTTTT. This encodes CASSTSDRRQNTGELFF. The chain uses TRBV11-1 and TRBJ2-2, with D maybe TRBD1 (6 bases). The CDR3 spans 17 residues. Germline assignment: CDR1 SGHAT and CDR2 FQDESV (reference sequence). Deletions cut 5 bases from V and 1 base from J, with 17 bases between.

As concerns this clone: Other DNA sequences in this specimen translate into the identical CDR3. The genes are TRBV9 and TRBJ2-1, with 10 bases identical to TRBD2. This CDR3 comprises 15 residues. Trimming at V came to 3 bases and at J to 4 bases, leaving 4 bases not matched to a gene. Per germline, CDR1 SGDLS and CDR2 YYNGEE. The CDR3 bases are TGTGCCAGCAGCGCTCTAGCGGGAGCTTACAATGAGCAGTTCTTC. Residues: CASSALAGAYNEQFF.

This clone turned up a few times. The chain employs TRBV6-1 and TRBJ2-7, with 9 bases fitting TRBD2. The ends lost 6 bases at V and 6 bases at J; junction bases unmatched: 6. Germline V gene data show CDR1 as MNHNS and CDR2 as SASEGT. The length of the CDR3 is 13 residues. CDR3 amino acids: CASRREGMIEQYF. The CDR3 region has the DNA TGTGCCAGCAGGCGGGAGGGCATGATCGAGCAGTACTTC.

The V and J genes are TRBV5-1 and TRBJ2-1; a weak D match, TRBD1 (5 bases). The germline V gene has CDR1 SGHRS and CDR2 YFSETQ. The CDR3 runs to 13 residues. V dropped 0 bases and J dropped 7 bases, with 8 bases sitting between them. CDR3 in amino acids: CASSLGYRNEQFF. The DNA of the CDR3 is TGCGCCAGCAGCTTGGGGTACAGGAATGAGCAGTTCTTC.

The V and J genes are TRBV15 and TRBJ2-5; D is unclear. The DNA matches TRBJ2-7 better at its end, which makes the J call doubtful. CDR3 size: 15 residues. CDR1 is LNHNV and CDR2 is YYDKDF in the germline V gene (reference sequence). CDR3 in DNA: TGTGCCACCAGCAGAGATCTCGGCTACTCCTACGAGCAGTACTTC. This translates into CATSRDLGYSYEQYF.

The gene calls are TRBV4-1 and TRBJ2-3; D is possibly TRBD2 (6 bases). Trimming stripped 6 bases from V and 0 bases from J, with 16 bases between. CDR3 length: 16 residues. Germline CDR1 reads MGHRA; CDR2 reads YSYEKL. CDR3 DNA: TGCGCCAGCAGGAGGGAGGCGGCAGTGAGCACAGATACGCAGTATTTT. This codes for CASRREAAVSTDTQYF.

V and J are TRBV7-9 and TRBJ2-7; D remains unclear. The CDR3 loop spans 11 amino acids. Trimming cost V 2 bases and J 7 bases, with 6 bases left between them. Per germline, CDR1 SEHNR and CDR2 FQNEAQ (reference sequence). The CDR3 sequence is CASSLSNEQYF. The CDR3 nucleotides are TGTGCCAGCAGCTTATCAAATGAGCAGTACTTC.

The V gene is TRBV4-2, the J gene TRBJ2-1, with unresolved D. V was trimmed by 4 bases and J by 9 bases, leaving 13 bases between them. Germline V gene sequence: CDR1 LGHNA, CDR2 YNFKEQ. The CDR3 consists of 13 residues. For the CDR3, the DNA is TGTGCCAGCAGCCCCAACATAGTGGCTGAGCAGTTCTTC. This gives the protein CASSPNIVAEQFF.

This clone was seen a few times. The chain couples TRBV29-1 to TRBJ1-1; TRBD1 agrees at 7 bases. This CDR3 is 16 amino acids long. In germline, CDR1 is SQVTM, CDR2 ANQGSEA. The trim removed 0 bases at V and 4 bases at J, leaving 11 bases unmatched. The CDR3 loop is CSVEDKQGRGVTEAFF. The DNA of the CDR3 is TGCAGCGTTGAAGATAAACAGGGGAGGGGTGTCACTGAAGCTTTCTTT.

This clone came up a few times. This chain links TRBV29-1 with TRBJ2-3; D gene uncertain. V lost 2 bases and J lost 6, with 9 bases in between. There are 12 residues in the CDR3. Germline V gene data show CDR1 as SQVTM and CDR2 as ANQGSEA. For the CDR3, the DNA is TGCAGCGTTGAAACGCTGGTGGATACGCAGTATTTT. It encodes CSVETLVDTQYF.

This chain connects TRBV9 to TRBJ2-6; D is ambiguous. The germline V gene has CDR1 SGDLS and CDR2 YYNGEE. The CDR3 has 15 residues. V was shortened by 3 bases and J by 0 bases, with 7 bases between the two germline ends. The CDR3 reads CASSGRTSGANVLTF. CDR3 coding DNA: TGTGCCAGCAGCGGCAGGACCTCTGGGGCCAACGTCCTGACTTTC.

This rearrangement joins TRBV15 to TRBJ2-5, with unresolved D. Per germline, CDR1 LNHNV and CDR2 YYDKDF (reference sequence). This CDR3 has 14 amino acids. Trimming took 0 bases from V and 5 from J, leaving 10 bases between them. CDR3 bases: TGTGCCACCAGCAGAGATAGGAGCTCTGAGACCCAGTACTTC. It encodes CATSRDRSSETQYF.

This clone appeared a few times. DNA of the CDR3: TGCGCCAGCAGCTTGTCGTGGCAGGAAATACCCTACGAGCAGTACTTC. Protein product: CASSLSWQEIPYEQYF. The genes are TRBV5-1 and TRBJ2-7; D unresolved. This CDR3 has 16 amino acids. Germline V gene lookup returns CDR1 SGHRS and CDR2 YFSETQ. V gave up 1 base and J gave up 2 bases, with 16 bases separating them.

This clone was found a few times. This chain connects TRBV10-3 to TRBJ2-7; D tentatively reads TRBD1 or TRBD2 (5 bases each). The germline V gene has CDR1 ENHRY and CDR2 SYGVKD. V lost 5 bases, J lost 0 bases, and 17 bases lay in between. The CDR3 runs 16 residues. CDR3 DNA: TGTGCCATCAGTACCAGACGAGAGGGGAGCTCCTACGAGCAGTACTTC. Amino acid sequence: CAISTRREGSSYEQYF.

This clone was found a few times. CDR3 protein: CASSLATDQFF. CDR3 nucleotides: TGTGCCAGCAGCTTAGCCACAGACCAGTTCTTC. The gene calls are TRBV7-9 and TRBJ2-1; D is ambiguous. CDR3 length: 11 amino acids. The germline CDR1 and CDR2 sequences are SEHNR and FQNEAQ (reference sequence). Trimming removed 0 bases from V and 13 bases from J, with 7 bases in between.

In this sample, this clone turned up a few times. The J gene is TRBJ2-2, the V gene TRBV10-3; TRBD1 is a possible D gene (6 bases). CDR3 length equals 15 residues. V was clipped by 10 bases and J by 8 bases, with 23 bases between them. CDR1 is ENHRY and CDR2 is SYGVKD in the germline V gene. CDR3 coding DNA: TGTGCCACAACAGGGTCGACGAGTCTATCTGGGGAGCTGTTTTTT. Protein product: CATTGSTSLSGELFF.

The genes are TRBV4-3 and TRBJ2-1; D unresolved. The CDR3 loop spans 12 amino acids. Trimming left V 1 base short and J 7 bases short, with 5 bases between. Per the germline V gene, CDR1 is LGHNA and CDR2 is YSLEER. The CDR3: CASSQGGNEQFF. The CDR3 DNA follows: TGCGCCAGCAGCCAAGGAGGAAATGAGCAGTTCTTC.